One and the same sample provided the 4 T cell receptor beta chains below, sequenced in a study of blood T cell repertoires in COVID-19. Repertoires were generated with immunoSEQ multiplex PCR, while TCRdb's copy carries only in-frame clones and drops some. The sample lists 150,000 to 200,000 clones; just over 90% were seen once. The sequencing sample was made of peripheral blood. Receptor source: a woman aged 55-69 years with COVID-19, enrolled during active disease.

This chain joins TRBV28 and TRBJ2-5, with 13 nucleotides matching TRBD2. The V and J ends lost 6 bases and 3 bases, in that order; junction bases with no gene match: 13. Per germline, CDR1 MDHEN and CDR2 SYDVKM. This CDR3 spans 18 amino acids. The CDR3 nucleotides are TGTGCCAGCAGCCCTCAGCTCAGACTAGCGGGGGGTAAAGAGACCCAGTACTTC. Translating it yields CASSPQLRLAGGKETQYF.

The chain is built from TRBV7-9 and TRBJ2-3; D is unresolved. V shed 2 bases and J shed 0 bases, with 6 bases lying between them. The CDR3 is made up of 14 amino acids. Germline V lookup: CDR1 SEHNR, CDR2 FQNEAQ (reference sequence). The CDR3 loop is CASSLQSSTDTQYF. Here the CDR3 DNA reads TGTGCCAGCAGCTTACAGTCTAGCACAGATACGCAGTATTTT.

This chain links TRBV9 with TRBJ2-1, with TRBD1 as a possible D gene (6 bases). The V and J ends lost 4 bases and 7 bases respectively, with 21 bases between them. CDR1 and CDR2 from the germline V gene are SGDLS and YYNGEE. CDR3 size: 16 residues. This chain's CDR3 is CASSHGVNRAKNEQFF. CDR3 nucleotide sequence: TGTGCCAGCAGCCACGGGGTGAACAGGGCCAAGAATGAGCAGTTCTTC.

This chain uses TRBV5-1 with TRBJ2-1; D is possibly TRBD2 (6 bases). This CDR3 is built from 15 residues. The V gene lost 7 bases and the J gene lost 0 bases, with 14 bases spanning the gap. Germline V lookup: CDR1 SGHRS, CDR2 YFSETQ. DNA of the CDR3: TGCGCCAGCCGGCCTGCGGGGAGCTCCTACAATGAGCAGTTCTTC. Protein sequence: CASRPAGSSYNEQFF.